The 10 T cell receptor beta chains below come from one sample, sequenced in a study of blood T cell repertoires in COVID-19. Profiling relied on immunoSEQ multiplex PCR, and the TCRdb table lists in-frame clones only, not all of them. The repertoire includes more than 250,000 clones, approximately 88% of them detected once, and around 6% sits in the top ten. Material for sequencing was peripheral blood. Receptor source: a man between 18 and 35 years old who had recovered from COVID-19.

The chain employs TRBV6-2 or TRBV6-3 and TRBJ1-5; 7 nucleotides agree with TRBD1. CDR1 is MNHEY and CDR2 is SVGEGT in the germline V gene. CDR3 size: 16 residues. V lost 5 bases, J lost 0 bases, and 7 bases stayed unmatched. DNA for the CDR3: TGTGCCAGCAGTGACGGGACAGCTTATAGCAATCAGCCCCAGCATTTT. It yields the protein CASSDGTAYSNQPQHF.

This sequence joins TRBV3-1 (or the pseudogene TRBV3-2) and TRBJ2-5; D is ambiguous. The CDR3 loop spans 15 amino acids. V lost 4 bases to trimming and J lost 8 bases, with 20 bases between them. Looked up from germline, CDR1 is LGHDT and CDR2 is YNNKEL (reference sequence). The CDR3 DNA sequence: TGTGCCAGCAGCCCTCATACAGTAAATGGTGGTACCCAGTACTTC. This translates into CASSPHTVNGGTQYF.

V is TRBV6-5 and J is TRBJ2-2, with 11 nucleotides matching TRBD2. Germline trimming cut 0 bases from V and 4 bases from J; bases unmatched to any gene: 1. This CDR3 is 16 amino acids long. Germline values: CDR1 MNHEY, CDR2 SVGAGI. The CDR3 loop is CASSYSTSGSTGELFF. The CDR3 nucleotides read TGTGCCAGCAGTTACTCTACTAGCGGGAGCACCGGGGAGCTGTTTTTT.

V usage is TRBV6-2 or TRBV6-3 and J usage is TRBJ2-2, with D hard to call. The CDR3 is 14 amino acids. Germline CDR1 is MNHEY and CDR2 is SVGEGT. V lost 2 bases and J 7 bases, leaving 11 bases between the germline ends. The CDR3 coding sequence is TGTGCCAGCAGTTACGGGTCTGGAGTCGGGGAGCTGTTTTTT. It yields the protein CASSYGSGVGELFF.

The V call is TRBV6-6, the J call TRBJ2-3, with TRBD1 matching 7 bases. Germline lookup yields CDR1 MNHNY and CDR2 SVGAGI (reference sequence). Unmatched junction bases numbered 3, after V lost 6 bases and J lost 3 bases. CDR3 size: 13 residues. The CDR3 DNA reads TGTGCCAGCAGCCCACAGGGGACAGATACGCAGTATTTT. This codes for CASSPQGTDTQYF.

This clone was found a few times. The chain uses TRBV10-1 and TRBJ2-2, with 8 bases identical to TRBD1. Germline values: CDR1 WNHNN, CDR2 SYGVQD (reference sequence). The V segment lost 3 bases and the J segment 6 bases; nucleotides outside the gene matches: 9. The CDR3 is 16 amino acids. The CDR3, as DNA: TGCGCCAGCAGTGAAAAGGGCAGGGGGCAACCCGGGGAGCTGTTTTTT. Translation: CASSEKGRGQPGELFF.

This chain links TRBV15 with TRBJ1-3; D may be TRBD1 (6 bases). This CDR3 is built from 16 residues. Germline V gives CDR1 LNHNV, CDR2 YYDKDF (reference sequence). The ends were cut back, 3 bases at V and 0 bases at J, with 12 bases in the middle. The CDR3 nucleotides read TGTGCCACCAGCAGTACAGGGCTGGGCTCTGGAAACACCATATATTTT. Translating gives CATSSTGLGSGNTIYF. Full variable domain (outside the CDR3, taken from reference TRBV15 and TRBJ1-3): DAMVIQNPRYQVTQFGKPVTLSCSQTLNHNVMYWYQQKSSQAPKLLFHYYDKDFNNEADTPDNFQSRRPNTSFCFLDIRSPGLGDTAMYLCATSSTGLGSGNTIYFGEGSWLTVV.

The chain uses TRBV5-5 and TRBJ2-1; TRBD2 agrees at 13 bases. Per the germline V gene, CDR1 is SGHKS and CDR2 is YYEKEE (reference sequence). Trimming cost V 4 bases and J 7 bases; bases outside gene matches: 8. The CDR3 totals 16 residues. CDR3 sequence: CASSNGLAGDMNEQFF. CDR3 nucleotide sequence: TGTGCCAGCAGCAACGGACTAGCGGGAGATATGAATGAGCAGTTCTTC.

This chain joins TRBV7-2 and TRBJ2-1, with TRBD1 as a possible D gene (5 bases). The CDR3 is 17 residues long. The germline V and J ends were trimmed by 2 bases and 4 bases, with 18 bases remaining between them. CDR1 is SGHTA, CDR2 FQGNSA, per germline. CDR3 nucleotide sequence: TGTGCCAGCAGCTTACATAATCAGGGATTGGGGTACAATGAGCAGTTCTTC. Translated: CASSLHNQGLGYNEQFF.

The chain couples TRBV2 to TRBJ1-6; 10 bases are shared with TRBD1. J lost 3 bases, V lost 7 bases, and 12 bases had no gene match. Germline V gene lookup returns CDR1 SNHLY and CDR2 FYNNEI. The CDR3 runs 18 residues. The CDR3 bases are TGTGCCAGCACTATGACCCGGGACAGGGGAGTCTATAATTCACCCCTCCACTTT. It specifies CASTMTRDRGVYNSPLHF.